Below, 10 T cell receptor beta chains from the same sample are listed, as sequenced in a study of T cells expressing NK-cell markers. Reprocessing the 5' RACE reads, TCRdb reports a single entry for every CDR3 protein and omits DNA. Its table records roughly 380,000 distinct CDR3 sequences. Sequencing was performed on blood T cells: a sorted CD56 or NKG2C T cell subset, CD4+ or CD8+ T cells, or bulk PBMC T cells (not recorded which). Source of these receptors: a man aged 18-69 years in good health.

This rearrangement joins TRBV2 to TRBJ1-4. The CDR3 contains 14 residues. Germline V gene sequence: CDR1 SNHLY, CDR2 FYNNEI. The CDR3 loop is CASSAQGLNEKLFF. Together with reference TRBV2 and TRBJ1-4, the CDR3 gives the full variable domain: EPEVTQTPSHQVTQMGQEVILRCVPISNHLYFYWYRQILGQKVEFLVSFYNNEISEKSEIFDDQFSVERPDGSNFTLKIRSTKLEDSAMYFCASSAQGLNEKLFFGSGTQLSVL.

The chain joins TRBV5-1 to TRBJ2-5; TCRdb gives TRBD2 as the D gene, but with no DNA this cannot be confirmed. Germline values: CDR1 SGHRS, CDR2 YFSETQ. The CDR3 loop spans 15 amino acids. This CDR3 is CASRPGLAVQETQYF. The full variable domain, rest sourced from reference TRBV5-1 and TRBJ2-5, is KAGVTQTPRYLIKTRGQQVTLSCSPISGHRSVSWYQQTPGQGLQFLFEYFSETQRNKGNFPGRFSGRQFSNSRSEMNVSTLELGDSALYLCASRPGLAVQETQYFGPGTRLLVL.

The genes are TRBV30 and TRBJ2-7; no DNA is available, so the TRBD1 call from TCRdb remains unchecked. Germline loops: CDR1 GTSNPN, CDR2 SVGIG (reference sequence). CDR3 length equals 12 residues. The CDR3 sequence: CAGETGAYEQYF.

The chain joins TRBV2 to TRBJ2-7; TCRdb lists TRBD2, though no DNA is available to test this call. CDR1 is SNHLY and CDR2 is FYNNEI in the germline V gene. The CDR3 sequence is 14 residues long. CDR3 region: CASRRGLNNYEQYF.

The rearrangement uses TRBV6-2 or TRBV6-3 and TRBJ2-1; as DNA is missing, the TRBD1 call by TCRdb cannot be tested. Germline V lookup: CDR1 MNHEY, CDR2 SVGEGT. The CDR3 extends over 16 amino acids. This CDR3 reads CASSKLQRGPDNEQFF.

This chain uses TRBV2 with TRBJ1-4; TCRdb reports TRBD1, a call that lacks DNA to check it against. Germline V gives CDR1 SNHLY, CDR2 FYNNEI. The CDR3 contains 13 residues. CDR3 residues: CASIGQALEKLFF.

V gene TRBV10-3 combines with J gene TRBJ1-5. Germline V gene lookup returns CDR1 ENHRY and CDR2 SYGVKD. CDR3 length: 12 amino acids. The CDR3 is CAIEDSNQPQHF.

The rearrangement uses TRBV11-3 and TRBJ2-5; as DNA is missing, the TRBD1 call by TCRdb cannot be tested. CDR1 is SGHNT and CDR2 is YENEEA in the germline V gene. The CDR3 loop spans 15 amino acids. The CDR3 region is CASSLGQGIVETQYF.

The chain uses TRBV5-1 and TRBJ2-3. This CDR3 has 11 residues. Germline CDR1 SGHRS, CDR2 YFSETQ. The CDR3 sequence is CASSTRDTQYF.

V is TRBV5-1 and J is TRBJ1-1; the D call from TCRdb, TRBD1, cannot be confirmed without DNA. The CDR3 is 14 residues long. The germline V gene has CDR1 SGHRS and CDR2 YFSETQ. The CDR3 region is CASSLNLGRTEAFF.